This note documents a single T cell receptor beta chain sequence. The target antigen is unknown. V gave up 0 bases and J gave up 3 bases, with 12 bases separating them. Per the germline V gene, CDR1 is SGHRS and CDR2 is YFSETQ. The CDR3 totals 15 residues. This specimen belongs to a study of T cell responses to AZD1222 COVID-19 vaccine. General study results and limits: Females made up more of the donors, who were largely white British, and clonal diversity may have come out too low. Recipients of AZD1222 seropositive at baseline numbered only 5 to 7. Compared with day 0, the breadth and depth of the Spike-specific TCR repertoire rose significantly after two doses of AZD1222.

Some clones are missing from TCRdb's copy, which holds only in-frame ones; the method was immunoSEQ multiplex PCR. The table lists 140,000 or so clones, roughly 89% of them singletons. This receptor was obtained from an adult who received the AZD1222 COVID-19 vaccine. Sequences were derived from peripheral blood, sampled 28 days after the second AZD1222 dose. V gene TRBV5-1 combines with J gene TRBJ1-1, with a tentative D call TRBD1 (5 bases). CDR3 DNA: TGCGCCAGCAGCTTGGAGGCGGGGACGGACACTGAAGCTTTCTTT. It specifies CASSLEAGTDTEAFF.